This T cell receptor (beta chain) was documented in a study of blood T cell repertoires in COVID-19. Study-wide context: The study drew acute and convalescent COVID-19 samples from the United States, Italy and Spain.

Per the authors' pipeline: Estimation of nucleated cell counts was performed using reference gene primer amplification. TCRdb's copy holds only in-frame clones and misses some; the assay was immunoSEQ multiplex PCR. V, J and clone size are those of that table, while D and trimming were read from the DNA. This table holds roughly 250,000 clones, 80% to 90% found once. This clone has just a few counts. This CDR3 is built from 14 residues. V lost 5 bases, J lost 3 bases, and 6 bases stayed unmatched. Germline CDR1 and CDR2: LNHDA and SQIVND (reference sequence). The source is a man in his thirties or forties with acute or convalescent COVID-19. The sequencing sample was made of peripheral blood. The chain links TRBV19 to TRBJ1-1, with 7 bases identical to TRBD1. The CDR3 nucleotides read TGTGCCAGTAGTGACAGGGCCGGGGACACTGAAGCTTTCTTT. It specifies CASSDRAGDTEAFF. The full variable domain, in which reference TRBV19 and TRBJ1-1 provide the parts outside the CDR3, is DGGITQSPKYLFRKEGQNVTLSCEQNLNHDAMYWYRQDPGQGLRLIYYSQIVNDFQKGDIAEGYSVSREKKESFPLTVTSAQKNPTAFYLCASSDRAGDTEAFFGQGTRLTVV.